A selection of T cell receptor beta chains follows, all from one sample in a study of CD8 T cells in ankylosing spondylitis. TCRdb passed the 5' RACE reads through MiXCR, listing each CDR3 protein once. The sample has fewer than 30,000 distinct CDR3 sequences; 2% to 3% are singletons. The sample consisted of blood, either unsorted or a sorted T cell fraction (not recorded which). Source of these receptors: a female donor with ankylosing spondylitis or in good health (not recorded which). Each CDR3 is given with its conserved first and last residue. The D gene is left open where the match is weak. Part of the rows lack a size; the others show once, few, many or a class for expanded clones.

j_call d_call v_call clone_size cdr3_nt cdr3_aa
TRBJ1-1 . TRBV9 many TGTGCCAGCAGCGCCCCAGGGGTGAGCACTGAAGCTTTCTTT CASSAPGVSTEAFF
TRBJ2-1 . TRBV9 many TGTGCCAGCAGCGTAGACAGTGGTGTGCGGGATGAGCAGTTCTTC CASSVDSGVRDEQFF
TRBJ2-1 . TRBV9 many TGTGCCAGCAGCGTAACCAGCAGCCCCTACAATGAGCAGTTCTTC CASSVTSSPYNEQFF
TRBJ2-3 . TRBV9 many TGTGCCAGCAGCGTACTCCAGGGGCCAGATACGCAGTATTTT CASSVLQGPDTQYF
TRBJ2-7 TRBD2 TRBV9 many TGTGCCAGCAGCTCCCGGGGGGAGGTCCTCTACGAGCAGTACTTC CASSSRGEVLYEQYF
TRBJ2-3 . TRBV21-1 many TGTGCCAGCAGCCTGCTTCCGGGCACAGATACGCAGTATTTT CASSLLPGTDTQYF
TRBJ1-4 . TRBV9 few TGTGCCAGCAGCGTAAGCGTCGACGCAACTAATGAAAAACTGTTTTTT CASSVSVDATNEKLFF
TRBJ2-2 TRBD1 TRBV9 many TGTGCCAGCAGCCCGCCGCCGGGACAGGGGACCGGGGAGCTGTTTTTT CASSPPPGQGTGELFF
TRBJ1-5 . TRBV9 many TGTGCCAGCAGCGTAGATAGGGATGGTCAGCCCCAGCATTTT CASSVDRDGQPQHF
TRBJ2-3 TRBD2 TRBV9 medium-sized TGTGCCAGCAGCGCATTACTAGCGGGGGGCACAGATACGCAGTATTTT CASSALLAGGTDTQYF
TRBJ2-2 TRBD1 TRBV9 many TGTGCCAGCAGCGGGACAGGGCTGAACACCGGGGAGCTGTTTTTT CASSGTGLNTGELFF
TRBJ1-6 . TRBV3-2 many TGTGCCAGCAGCTCAAGAAATATACCGGGACAGGGGATTAGCAACACGCGAACGTCACCCCTCCACTTT CASSSRNIPGQGISNTRTSPLHF
TRBJ2-3 TRBD2 TRBV9 many TGTGCCAGCAGCCCTTTCTTATCTAGCGCGGGGGGCACAGATACGCAGTATTTT CASSPFLSSAGGTDTQYF
TRBJ2-1 . TRBV9 many TGTGCCAGCAGCCCCGGGTCAGAGCTGGAGCAGTTCTTC CASSPGSELEQFF
TRBJ2-2 TRBD1 TRBV9 many TGTGCCAGCAGTCTCCGGACAGGGGAGAGCACCGGGGAGCTGTTTTTT CASSLRTGESTGELFF
TRBJ2-2 . TRBV9 many TGTGCCAGCAGCGTAGGCGGAGTCTCCACCGGGGAGCTGTTTTTT CASSVGGVSTGELFF
TRBJ1-6 . TRBV9 medium-sized TGTGCCAGCAGCGTAGGTCAGTCGGATCCCCTCCACTTT CASSVGQSDPLHF
TRBJ1-4 . TRBV9 many TGTGCCAGCAGCCCCTGGGAGGGGCGAGGTGAAAAACTGTTTTTT CASSPWEGRGEKLFF
TRBJ1-2 . TRBV9 many TGTGCCAGCAGCCTCTCAGGAGAAAACTATGGCTACACCTTC CASSLSGENYGYTF
TRBJ1-2 . TRBV9 many TGTGCCAGCAGCGCCTCAAGACCCGACAGTGGCTACACCTTC CASSASRPDSGYTF
TRBJ2-1 . TRBV9 many TGTGCCAGCAGCGTAACAATAGCGGATGAGCAGTTCTTC CASSVTIADEQFF
TRBJ2-2 . TRBV9 many TGTGCCAGCAGCGTAGTAGACCTAGGCAGAGTGGCCGCGAACACCGGGGAGCTGTTTTTT CASSVVDLGRVAANTGELFF
TRBJ2-2 . TRBV9 . TGTGCCAGCAGCGTAGCGCTATTCGGGGTGCTGTTTTTT CASSVALFGVLFF
TRBJ2-4 . TRBV9 many TGTGCCAGCAGCGTCGGACCGTCCGTGGGGGAAAACATTCAGTACTTC CASSVGPSVGENIQYF
TRBJ1-2 . TRBV9 many TGTGCCAGCAGCGTGGGGGGGATCGACTATGGCTACACCTTC CASSVGGIDYGYTF
TRBJ2-7 TRBD1 TRBV9 many TGTGCCAGCAGCGTAGAAGGGGGCCCTTCCTACGAGCAGTACTTC CASSVEGGPSYEQYF
TRBJ1-4 TRBD1 TRBV9 many TGTGCCAGCAGCTTCCGGACAGGGGCTAATGAAAAACTGTTTTTT CASSFRTGANEKLFF
TRBJ2-6 TRBD1 TRBV9 many TGTGCCAGCAGCGCGAGGACAGGGGGCTCATCTGGGGCCAACGTCCTGACTTTC CASSARTGGSSGANVLTF
TRBJ1-4 . TRBV9 many TGTGCCAGCAGCGTAGGGACAGCTACTAATGAAAAACTGTTTTTT CASSVGTATNEKLFF
TRBJ1-4 . TRBV9 many TGTGCCAGCAGCGTAGTGGAGGGTGAAAAACTGTTTTTT CASSVVEGEKLFF
TRBJ2-1 . TRBV9 . TGTGCCAGCAGCACAGAACCTGGCCCTTACAATGAGCAGTTCTTC CASSTEPGPYNEQFF
TRBJ1-5 . TRBV9 many TGTGCCAGCAGCGTAAGCGGGGGGAGCAATCAGCCCCAGCATTTT CASSVSGGSNQPQHF
TRBJ2-1 . TRBV9 medium-sized TGTGCCAGCAGCACGGGACAATGGAATGAGCAGTTCTTC CASSTGQWNEQFF
TRBJ1-5 . TRBV9 many TGTGCCAGCAGCGTAGAGGGTAATGGCAATCAGCCCCAGCATTTT CASSVEGNGNQPQHF
TRBJ2-7 . TRBV9 many TGTGCCAGCAGCGTAACTGGGGGGCGCAACGAGCAGTACTTC CASSVTGGRNEQYF
TRBJ2-1 TRBD2 TRBV9 many TGTGCCAGCAGCGCAATAGCGGGGGGGCAAAATGAGCAGTTCTTC CASSAIAGGQNEQFF
TRBJ2-7 TRBD2 TRBV9 medium-sized TGTGCCAGCAGCGCAACACCGGGACTAGCGGGAGAAGAGCAGTACTTC CASSATPGLAGEEQYF
TRBJ1-3 TRBD1 TRBV9 many TGTGCCAGCAGCAAACGGACAGGGGTCGGAAACACCATATATTTT CASSKRTGVGNTIYF
TRBJ2-2 . TRBV9 many TGTGCCAGCAGGTGGGGTACCTCCGCCACCGGGGAGCTGTTTTTT CASRWGTSATGELFF
TRBJ1-4 TRBD1 TRBV9 many TGTGCCAGCAGCGCCGACAGGGGGCTTGGTGAAAAACTGTTTTTT CASSADRGLGEKLFF
TRBJ2-1 TRBD2 TRBV9 many TGTGCCAGCAGCTCAGACGGGACTAGCGGTGAGCAGTTCTTC CASSSDGTSGEQFF
TRBJ2-5 TRBD1 TRBV9 many TGTGCCAGCACCCTTGGGACAGGGAACCAAGAGACCCAGTACTTC CASTLGTGNQETQYF
TRBJ2-1 TRBD2 TRBV9 many TGTGCCAGCAGCGTATTAGCGGGAAGTAATGAGCAGTTCTTC CASSVLAGSNEQFF
TRBJ2-5 TRBD2 TRBV9 many TGTGCCAGCAGCGTAGGGGGCGGGAGGGCCGTGGAGACCCAGTACTTC CASSVGGGRAVETQYF
TRBJ2-7 TRBD2 TRBV9 many TGTGCCAGCAGCGTAGAGGGGGGGGGACTAGCAAACTACGAGCAGTACTTC CASSVEGGGLANYEQYF
TRBJ2-1 . TRBV9 many TGTGCCAGCAGCGTAGAACTTGGGGTTCGGGAGCAGTTCTTC CASSVELGVREQFF
TRBJ1-4 TRBD1 TRBV9 many TGTGCCAGCAGCGCTACCCGGGACAGGGGAGGTGAAAAACTGTTTTTT CASSATRDRGGEKLFF
TRBJ2-1 . TRBV9 many TGTGCCAGCAGCCCCCGTCACGCGGAAAATGAGCAGTTCTTC CASSPRHAENEQFF